This T cell receptor beta chain was recovered during a study of T-cell memory formation after mild COVID-19 (dated by TCRdb to the early 2020s). Some background on the complete study: Most TCR sequence clusters were specific to one of the two donors. The cohort comprised two young, previously healthy adult volunteers, one female and one male. In a couple of donors, T-cell clones that expanded and contracted after mild COVID-19 were tracked by sequencing TCRalpha and TCRbeta repertoires over time. Beyond this particular receptor, the publication reports: Contracting CD4+ clones turned up mainly in the CM and EM memory subsets, whereas EMRA was where CD8+ clones were enriched. Whether the second-wave clones peaking on day 37 were SARS-CoV-2 specific was not confirmed. Clones that contracted from day 15 to 85 showed balanced CD4/CD8 phenotypes, whereas a second wave of clones that expanded from day 15 to 37 leaned towards CD4+. The study covered only a couple of mild cases, and larger cohorts including severe cases with pre-infection samples were considered necessary. Some responding clones were found in pre-infection memory, which suggests that pre-existing cross-reactive memory T cells took part in the SARS-CoV-2 response.

PBMCs were isolated by Ficoll-Paque density gradient centrifugation. The data were produced on an Illumina NovaSeq 6000. cDNA libraries for TCRalpha and TCRbeta were prepared by 5'RACE using constant-segment primers, with sample barcodes and unique molecular identifiers added. Trizol reagent was used to extract RNA from every sample. The libraries were amplified in two PCR steps, and the second step added a second sample barcode and Illumina TruSeq adapters. The libraries were sequenced on an Illumina NovaSeq using 2 x 150 bp paired-end reads. On the authors' methods: Reads were demultiplexed and collapsed into UMI-guided consensus sequences with migec v1.2.7. Using mixcr v2.1.11, UMI consensuses were aligned to TRA and TRB V and J templates and then assembled into clonotypes. A clonotype was counted as expanded or contracted only when both edgeR and NoisET called the clonotype significant, with the noise models trained on biological replicates. For edgeR calls, a false discovery rate-adjusted p below 0.01 and a log2 fold-change threshold of 1 were applied. As an exploratory analysis of dynamics, PCA with hierarchical clustering was applied to max-normalized trajectories of the 1000 most abundant clonotypes. Separately sequenced CD4+ and CD8+ repertoires were used to assign the CD4 or CD8 phenotype of responding clones. TCRdb took the public reads, trimmed them with fastp at Q25, ran MiXCR for clone calling and kept in-frame beta chains. Duplicate CDR3 protein sequences are folded into a single record with the most common DNA and genes. These V and J calls are TCRdb output, not the study's own analysis. A total of about 49,000 distinct CDR3 sequences appear in this sample, approximately 7.6% of them only once. The ten top clones hold 1.4% of the sample.

V and J are trimmed by 6 bases and 9 bases, and the gene matches miss 11 bases of the junction. Including cysteine and phenylalanine, the CDR3 has 15 amino acids. Just CDR3 DNA is preserved here, 45 bases in frame from base 1. This clonotype was observed at least ten times. Its antigen specificity is not known. Per-base qualities were not stored, and no clone one base away is much larger. The receptor chain draws on TRBV12-3 or TRBV12-4 and TRBJ2-1; 10 of the junction bases match TRBD2. Sequencing was performed on PBMCs or a T cell subset sorted from them (not recorded which). The TCR was taken from a man younger than 35 who had mild COVID-19 (a few samples of this study predate the infection). The sample titles of this study are shuffled in the database, so cell type and time point are left out; the donor was told from shared clones. The CDR3 protein sequence reads: CASRMGSGGGGEQFF. The nucleotide sequence reads as follows: TGTGCCAGCAGGATGGGCAGCGGGGGGGGTGGTGAGCAGTTCTTC.